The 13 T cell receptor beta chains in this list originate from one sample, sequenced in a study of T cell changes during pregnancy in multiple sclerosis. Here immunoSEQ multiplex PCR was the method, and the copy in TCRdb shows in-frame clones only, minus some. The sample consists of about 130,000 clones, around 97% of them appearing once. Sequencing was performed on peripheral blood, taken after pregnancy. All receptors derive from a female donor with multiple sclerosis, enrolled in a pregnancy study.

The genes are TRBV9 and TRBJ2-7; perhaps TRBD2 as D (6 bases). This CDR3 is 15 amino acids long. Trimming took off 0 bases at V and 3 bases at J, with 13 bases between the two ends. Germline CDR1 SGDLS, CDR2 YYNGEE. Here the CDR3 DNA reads TGTGCCAGCAGCGTAGGAATAGCGGTTGGCTACGAGCAGTACTTC. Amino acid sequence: CASSVGIAVGYEQYF.

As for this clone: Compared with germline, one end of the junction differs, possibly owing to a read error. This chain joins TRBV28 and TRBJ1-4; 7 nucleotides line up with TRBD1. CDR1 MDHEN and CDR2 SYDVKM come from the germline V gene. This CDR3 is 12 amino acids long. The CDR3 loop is CASTSGGPRFSF. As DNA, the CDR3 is TGTGCCAGCACCTCAGGGGGACCGCGGTTTAGTTTT.

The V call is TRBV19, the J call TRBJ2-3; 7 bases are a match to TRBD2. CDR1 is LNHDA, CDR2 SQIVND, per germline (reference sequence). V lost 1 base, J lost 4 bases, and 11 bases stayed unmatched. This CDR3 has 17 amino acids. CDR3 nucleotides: TGTGCCAGTAGTATAGGTCCCCCTCGGGGGGTCGCAGATACGCAGTATTTT. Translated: CASSIGPPRGVADTQYF.

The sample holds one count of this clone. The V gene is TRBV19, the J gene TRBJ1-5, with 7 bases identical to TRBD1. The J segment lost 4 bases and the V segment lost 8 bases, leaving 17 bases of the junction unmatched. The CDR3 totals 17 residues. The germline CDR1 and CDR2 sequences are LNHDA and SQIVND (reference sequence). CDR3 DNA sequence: TGTGCCAGTTCTACAGGGGAGGCAATTATTAGGAATCAGCCCCAGCATTTT. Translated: CASSTGEAIIRNQPQHF. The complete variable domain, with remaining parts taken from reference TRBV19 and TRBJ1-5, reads DGGITQSPKYLFRKEGQNVTLSCEQNLNHDAMYWYRQDPGQGLRLIYYSQIVNDFQKGDIAEGYSVSREKKESFPLTVTSAQKNPTAFYLCASSTGEAIIRNQPQHFGDGTRLSIL.

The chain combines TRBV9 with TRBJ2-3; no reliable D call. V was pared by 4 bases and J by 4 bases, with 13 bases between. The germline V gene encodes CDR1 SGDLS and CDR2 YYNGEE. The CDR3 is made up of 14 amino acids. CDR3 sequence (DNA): TGTGCCAGCAGCTCCAAGATTGGGCCAGATACGCAGTATTTT. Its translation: CASSSKIGPDTQYF.

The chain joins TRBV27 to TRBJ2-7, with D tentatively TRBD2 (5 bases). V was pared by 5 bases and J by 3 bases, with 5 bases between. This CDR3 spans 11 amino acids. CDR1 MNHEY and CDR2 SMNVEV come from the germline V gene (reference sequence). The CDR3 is CASSEGYEQYF. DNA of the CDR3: TGTGCCAGCAGTGAGGGCTACGAGCAGTACTTC.

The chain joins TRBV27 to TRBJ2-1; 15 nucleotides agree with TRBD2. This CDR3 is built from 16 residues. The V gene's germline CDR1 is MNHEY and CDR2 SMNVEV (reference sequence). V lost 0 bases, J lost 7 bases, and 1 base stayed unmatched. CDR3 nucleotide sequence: TGTGCCAGCAGTTTATCAGGACTAGCGGGAGGGAATGAGCAGTTCTTC. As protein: CASSLSGLAGGNEQFF.

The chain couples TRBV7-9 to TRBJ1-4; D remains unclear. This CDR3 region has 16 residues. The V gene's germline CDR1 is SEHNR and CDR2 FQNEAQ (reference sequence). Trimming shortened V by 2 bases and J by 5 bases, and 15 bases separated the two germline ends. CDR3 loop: CASSLWWAALNEKLFF. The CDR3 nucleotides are TGTGCCAGCAGCTTATGGTGGGCAGCTCTAAATGAAAAACTGTTTTTT.

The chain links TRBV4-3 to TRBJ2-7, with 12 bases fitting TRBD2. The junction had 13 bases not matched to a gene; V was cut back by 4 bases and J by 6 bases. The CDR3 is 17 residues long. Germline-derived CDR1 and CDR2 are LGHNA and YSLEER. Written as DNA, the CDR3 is TGCGCCAGCAGCCCCGGGGCCCTAGCGGGAGGGCCGCCCGAGCAGTACTTC. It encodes CASSPGALAGGPPEQYF.

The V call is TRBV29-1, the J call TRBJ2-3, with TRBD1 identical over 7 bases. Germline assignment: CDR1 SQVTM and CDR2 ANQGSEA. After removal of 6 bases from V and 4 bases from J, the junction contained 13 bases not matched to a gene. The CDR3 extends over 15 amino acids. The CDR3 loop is CSVKQGPRLADTQYF. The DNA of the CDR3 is TGCAGCGTGAAACAGGGGCCTAGGCTCGCAGATACGCAGTATTTT.

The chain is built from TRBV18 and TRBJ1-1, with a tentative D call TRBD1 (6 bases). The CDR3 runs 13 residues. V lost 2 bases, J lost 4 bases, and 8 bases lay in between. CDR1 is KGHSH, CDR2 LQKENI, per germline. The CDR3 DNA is TGTGCCAGCTCACCAACAGGGACCACTGAAGCTTTCTTT. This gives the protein CASSPTGTTEAFF.

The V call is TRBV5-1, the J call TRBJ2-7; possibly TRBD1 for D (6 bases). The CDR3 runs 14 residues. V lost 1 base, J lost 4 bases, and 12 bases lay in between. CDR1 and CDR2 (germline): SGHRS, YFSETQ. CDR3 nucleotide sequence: TGCGCCAGCAGCTTGATGGGACATTGGTACGAGCAGTACTTC. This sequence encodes CASSLMGHWYEQYF.

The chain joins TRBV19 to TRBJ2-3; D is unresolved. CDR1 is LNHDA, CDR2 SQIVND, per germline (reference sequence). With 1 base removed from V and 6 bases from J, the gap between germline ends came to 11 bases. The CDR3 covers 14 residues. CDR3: CASSIGPVRDTQYF. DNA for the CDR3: TGTGCCAGTAGTATAGGGCCAGTCAGGGATACGCAGTATTTT.